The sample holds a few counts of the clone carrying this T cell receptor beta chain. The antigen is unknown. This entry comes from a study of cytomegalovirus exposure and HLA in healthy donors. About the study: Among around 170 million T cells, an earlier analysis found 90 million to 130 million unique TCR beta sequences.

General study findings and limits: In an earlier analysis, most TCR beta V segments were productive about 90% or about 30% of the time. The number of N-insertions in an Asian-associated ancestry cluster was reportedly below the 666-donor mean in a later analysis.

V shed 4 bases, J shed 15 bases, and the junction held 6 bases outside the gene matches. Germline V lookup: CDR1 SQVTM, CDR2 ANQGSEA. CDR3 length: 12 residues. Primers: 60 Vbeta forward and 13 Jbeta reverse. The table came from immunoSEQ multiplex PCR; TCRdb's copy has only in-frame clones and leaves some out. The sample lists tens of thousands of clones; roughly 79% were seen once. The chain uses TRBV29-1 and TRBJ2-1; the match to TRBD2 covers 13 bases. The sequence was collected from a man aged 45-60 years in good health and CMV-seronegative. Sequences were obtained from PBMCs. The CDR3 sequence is CSVAERTSGGFF. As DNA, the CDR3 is TGCAGCGTTGCAGAAAGGACTAGCGGGGGGTTCTTC.